The clone carrying this T cell receptor (beta chain) showed up just once. Its antigen remains unidentified. A multiplex PCR was run with 60 Vbeta primers and 13 Jbeta primers. Measured with immunoSEQ multiplex PCR; TCRdb has only the in-frame clones, and not every one. The repertoire holds some 150,000 clones, with 80% to 90% as singletons. This sample is drawn from a study of cytomegalovirus exposure and HLA in healthy donors. The study's findings and limits: DRB1 showed the most TCR associations and HLA-C the fewest in a later analysis, as rates varied by HLA locus. Associated with cytomegalovirus, according to the listing, were some 150 TCR beta chains. In all likelihood, a cluster of highly shared sequence variants was a sequencing artifact.

CDR3 length: 14 amino acids. V was shortened by 2 bases and J by 1 base, with 9 bases between the two germline ends. The germline CDR1 and CDR2 sequences are SGHDT and YYEEEE. This sequence originates from a woman in her forties in good health and CMV-seropositive. The gene calls are TRBV5-6 and TRBJ1-1; TRBD1 is a possible D gene (6 bases). Specimen: PBMCs. In nucleotides, the CDR3 is TGTGCCAGCAGCTTCGGACAGCGGAACACTGAAGCTTTCTTT. Protein product: CASSFGQRNTEAFF.